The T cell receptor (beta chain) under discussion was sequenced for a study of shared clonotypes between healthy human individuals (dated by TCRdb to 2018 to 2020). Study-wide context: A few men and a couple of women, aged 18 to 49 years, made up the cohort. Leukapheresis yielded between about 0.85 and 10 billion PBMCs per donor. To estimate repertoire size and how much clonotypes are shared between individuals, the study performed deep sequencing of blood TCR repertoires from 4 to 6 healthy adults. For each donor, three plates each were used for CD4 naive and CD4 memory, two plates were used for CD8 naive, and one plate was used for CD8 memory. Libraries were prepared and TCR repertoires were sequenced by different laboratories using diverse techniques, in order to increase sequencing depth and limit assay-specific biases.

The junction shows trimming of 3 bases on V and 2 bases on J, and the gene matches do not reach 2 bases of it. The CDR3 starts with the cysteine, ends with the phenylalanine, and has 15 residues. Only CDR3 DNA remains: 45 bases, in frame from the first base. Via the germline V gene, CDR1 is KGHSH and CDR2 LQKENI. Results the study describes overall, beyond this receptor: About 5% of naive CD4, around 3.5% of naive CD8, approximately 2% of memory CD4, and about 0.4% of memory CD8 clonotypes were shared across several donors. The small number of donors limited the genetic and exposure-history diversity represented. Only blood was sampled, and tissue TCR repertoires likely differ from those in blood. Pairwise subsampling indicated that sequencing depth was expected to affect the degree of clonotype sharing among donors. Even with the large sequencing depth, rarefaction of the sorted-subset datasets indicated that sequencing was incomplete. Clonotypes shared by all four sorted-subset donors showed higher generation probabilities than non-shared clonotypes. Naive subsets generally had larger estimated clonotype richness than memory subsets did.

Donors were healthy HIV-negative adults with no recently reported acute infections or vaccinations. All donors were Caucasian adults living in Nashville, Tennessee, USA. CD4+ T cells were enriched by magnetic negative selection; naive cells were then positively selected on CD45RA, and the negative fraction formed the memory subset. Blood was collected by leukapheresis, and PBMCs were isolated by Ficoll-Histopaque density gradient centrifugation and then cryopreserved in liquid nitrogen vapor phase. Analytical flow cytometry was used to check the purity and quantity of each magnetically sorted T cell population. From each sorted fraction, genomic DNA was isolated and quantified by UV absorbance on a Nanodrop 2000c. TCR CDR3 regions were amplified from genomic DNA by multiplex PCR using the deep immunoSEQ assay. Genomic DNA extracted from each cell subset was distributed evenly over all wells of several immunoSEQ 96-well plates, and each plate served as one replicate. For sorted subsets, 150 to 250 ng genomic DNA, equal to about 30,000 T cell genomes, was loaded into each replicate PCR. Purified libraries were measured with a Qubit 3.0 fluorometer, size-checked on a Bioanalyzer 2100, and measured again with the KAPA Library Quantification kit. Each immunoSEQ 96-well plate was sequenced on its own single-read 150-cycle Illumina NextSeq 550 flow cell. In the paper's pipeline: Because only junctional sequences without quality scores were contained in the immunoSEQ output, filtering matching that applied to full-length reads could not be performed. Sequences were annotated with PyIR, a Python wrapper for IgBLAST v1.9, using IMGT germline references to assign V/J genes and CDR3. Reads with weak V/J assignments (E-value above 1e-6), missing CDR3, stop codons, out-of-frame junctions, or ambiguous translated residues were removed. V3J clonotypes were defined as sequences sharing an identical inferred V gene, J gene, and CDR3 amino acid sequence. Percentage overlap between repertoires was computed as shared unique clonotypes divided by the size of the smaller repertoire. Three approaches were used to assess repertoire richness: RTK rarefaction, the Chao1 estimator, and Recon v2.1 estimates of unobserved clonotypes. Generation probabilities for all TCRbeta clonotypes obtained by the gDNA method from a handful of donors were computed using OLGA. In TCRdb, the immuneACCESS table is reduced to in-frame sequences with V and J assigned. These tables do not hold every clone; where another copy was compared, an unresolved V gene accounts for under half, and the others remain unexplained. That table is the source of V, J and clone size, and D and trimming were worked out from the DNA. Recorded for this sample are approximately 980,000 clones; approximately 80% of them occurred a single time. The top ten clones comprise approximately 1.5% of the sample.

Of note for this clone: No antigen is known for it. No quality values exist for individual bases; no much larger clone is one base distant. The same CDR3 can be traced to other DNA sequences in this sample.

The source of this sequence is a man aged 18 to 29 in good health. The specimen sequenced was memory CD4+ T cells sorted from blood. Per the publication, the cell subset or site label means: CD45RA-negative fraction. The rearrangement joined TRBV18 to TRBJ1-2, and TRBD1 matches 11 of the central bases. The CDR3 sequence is CASSPGQGANYGYTF. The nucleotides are TGTGCCAGCTCACCCGGACAGGGGGCGAACTATGGCTACACCTTC.